This TCR beta chain was obtained from a study of blood T cells in healthy people across ages. Study-wide results and limits: Roughly linear age-related decline in beta diversity appeared, significant by age about 37.

Peripheral blood from each donor was collected in a volume of approximately 10 milliliters. The germline CDR1 and CDR2 sequences are MNHEY and SVGAGI. The CDR3 is made up of 16 amino acids. Remarks on this clonotype: What it binds is not known. A read error may produce the germline difference seen at one junction end.

With a J-beta primer mix and a sample-barcoded 5' primer, a second PCR ran 7 to 11 cycles. Each cDNA molecule, via a template-switch adaptor with 12 random nucleotides, was tagged. A single record per CDR3 protein comes from TCRdb applying MiXCR to the 5' RACE reads. In the table there are roughly 1,500,000 distinct CDR3 sequences, about 35% of which are singletons. J is TRBJ2-1 and V is TRBV6-5, with 9 bases fitting TRBD2. This clonotype originated in a woman in her 30s in good health. The source material was blood. The CDR3 loop reads CAGSYMSGGGADEQFF. The CDR3 DNA sequence: TGTGCCGGCAGTTACATGTCTGGCGGGGGGGCCGATGAGCAGTTCTTC.